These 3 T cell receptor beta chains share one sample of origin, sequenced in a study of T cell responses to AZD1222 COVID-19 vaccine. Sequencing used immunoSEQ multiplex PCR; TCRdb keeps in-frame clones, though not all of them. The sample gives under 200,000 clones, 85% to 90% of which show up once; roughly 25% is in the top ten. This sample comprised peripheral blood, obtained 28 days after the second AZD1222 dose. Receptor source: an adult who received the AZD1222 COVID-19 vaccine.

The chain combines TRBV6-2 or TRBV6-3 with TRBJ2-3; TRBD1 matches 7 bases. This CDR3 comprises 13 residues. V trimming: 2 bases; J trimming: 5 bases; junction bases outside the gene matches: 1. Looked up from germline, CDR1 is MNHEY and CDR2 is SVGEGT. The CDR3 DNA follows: TGTGCCAGCAGTTACAGGGGGCAAGATACGCAGTATTTT. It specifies CASSYRGQDTQYF.

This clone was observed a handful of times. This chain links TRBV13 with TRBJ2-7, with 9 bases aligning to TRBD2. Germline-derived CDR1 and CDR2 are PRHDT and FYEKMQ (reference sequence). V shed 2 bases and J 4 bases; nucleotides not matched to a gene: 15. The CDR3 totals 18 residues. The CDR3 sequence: CASSLRLAGERKRYEQYF. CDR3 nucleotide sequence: TGTGCCAGCAGCTTAAGATTAGCGGGAGAAAGAAAACGATACGAGCAGTACTTC.

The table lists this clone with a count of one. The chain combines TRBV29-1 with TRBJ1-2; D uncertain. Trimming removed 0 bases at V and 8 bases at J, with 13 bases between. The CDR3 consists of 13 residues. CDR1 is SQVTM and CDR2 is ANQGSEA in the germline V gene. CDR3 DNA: TGCAGCGTTGAAGAAGGTCCCGGGCTCGGCTACACCTTC. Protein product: CSVEEGPGLGYTF.